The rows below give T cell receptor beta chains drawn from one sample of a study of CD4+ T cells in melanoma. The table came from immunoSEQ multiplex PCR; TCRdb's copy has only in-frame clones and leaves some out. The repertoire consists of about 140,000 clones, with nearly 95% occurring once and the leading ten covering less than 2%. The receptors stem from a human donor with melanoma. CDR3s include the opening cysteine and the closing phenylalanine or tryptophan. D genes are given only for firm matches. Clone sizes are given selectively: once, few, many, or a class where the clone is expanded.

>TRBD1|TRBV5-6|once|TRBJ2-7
TGTGCCAGCAGCGGTATGAGGGGGCGTCAGTACTTC
CASSGMRGRQYF
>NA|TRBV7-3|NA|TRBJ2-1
TGTGCCAGCAGCTTAAGGGGCGATAGGCGTGGTGAGCAGTTCTTC
CASSLRGDRRGEQFF
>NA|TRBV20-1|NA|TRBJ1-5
TGCAGTGCTGGGAATCAGCCCCAGCATTTT
CSAGNQPQHF
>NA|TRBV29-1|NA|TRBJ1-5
TGCAGCGTCGGGAGTCTCAATCAGCCCCAGCATTTT
CSVGSLNQPQHF
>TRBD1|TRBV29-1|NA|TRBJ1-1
TGCAGCGACGCGGGACAGAGCCTCACTGAAGCTTTCTTT
CSDAGQSLTEAFF
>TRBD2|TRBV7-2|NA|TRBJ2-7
TGTGCCAGCAGCTTAGCCCTTCTAGCGGGGACCTACGAGCAGTACTTC
CASSLALLAGTYEQYF
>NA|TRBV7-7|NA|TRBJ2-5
TGTGCTAGCGGCCAGCAGGGGGAGACCCAGTACTTC
CASGQQGETQYF
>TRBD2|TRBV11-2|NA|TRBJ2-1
TGTGCCAGCAGCAGCTTCCGGGGGGGGTTTGAGCAGTTCTTC
CASSSFRGGFEQFF
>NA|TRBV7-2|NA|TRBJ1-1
TGTGCCAGCAGCTTAGGAATTAGGGGGACTGAAGCTTTCTTT
CASSLGIRGTEAFF
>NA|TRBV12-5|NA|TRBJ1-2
TGTGCTAGTGGTTTGGTTCTTCGCAGGGCCCACTATGGCTACACCTTC
CASGLVLRRAHYGYTF
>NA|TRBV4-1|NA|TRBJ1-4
TGCGCCAGCAGCCGACTCCTTGGGGGCTCTACTAATGAAAAACTGTTTTTT
CASSRLLGGSTNEKLFF
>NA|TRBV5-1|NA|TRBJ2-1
TGCGCCAGCACCTTCGCTAAAGGGTACAATGAGCAGTTCTTC
CASTFAKGYNEQFF
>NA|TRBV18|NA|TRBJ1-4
TGTGCCAGCTCACGACGGTTTAACGAAAAACTGTTTTTT
CASSRRFNEKLFF
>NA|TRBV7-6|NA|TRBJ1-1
TGTGCCAGCAGCTTACGGACAGAAATTGAAGCTTTCTTT
CASSLRTEIEAFF
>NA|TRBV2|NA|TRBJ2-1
TGTGCCAGCAGTGGACTCGTAGCCTACAATGAGCAGTTCTTC
CASSGLVAYNEQFF
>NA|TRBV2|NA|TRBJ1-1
TGTGCCAGCAGTGGGGCACAGGCGCGCACTGAAGCTTTCTTT
CASSGAQARTEAFF
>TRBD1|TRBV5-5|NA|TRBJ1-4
TGTGCCAGCAGCTTGGATCGAGACAGGGCTAATGAAAAACTGTTTTTT
CASSLDRDRANEKLFF
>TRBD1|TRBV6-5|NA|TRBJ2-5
TGTGCCAGCAGTTACCAGGACAGGGAGACCCAGTACTTC
CASSYQDRETQYF
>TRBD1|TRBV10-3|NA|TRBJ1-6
TGTGCCATCAGTGAGCGACAGGGAAATTCACCCCTCCACTTT
CAISERQGNSPLHF
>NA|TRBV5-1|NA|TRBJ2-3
TGCGCCAGCAGCTCACAACTTGTAGATACGCAGTATTTT
CASSSQLVDTQYF
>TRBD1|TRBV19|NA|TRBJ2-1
TGTGCCAGTAGTGGGAGGACAGGGAACAATGAGCAGTTCTTC
CASSGRTGNNEQFF
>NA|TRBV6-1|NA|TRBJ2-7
TGTGCCAGCAGATTGGACGGCGGGGACGAGCAGTACTTC
CASRLDGGDEQYF
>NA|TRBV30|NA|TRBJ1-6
TGTGCCTGGAGCCCCTCGAGGGCCTTCCGTGGTTTACCCCTCCACTTT
CAWSPSRAFRGLPLHF
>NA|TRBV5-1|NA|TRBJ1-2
TGCGCCAGCAGCCCGCGGGGAGTAGGCTACACCTTC
CASSPRGVGYTF
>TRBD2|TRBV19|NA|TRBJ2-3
TGTGCCAGTAGTACGGCGTGGCGGGGGGTAGGGTATACAGATACGCAGTATTTT
CASSTAWRGVGYTDTQYF
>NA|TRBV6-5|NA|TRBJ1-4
TGTGCCAGCAGTACCAGGGGTGGGGGTAATGAAAAACTGTTTTTT
CASSTRGGGNEKLFF
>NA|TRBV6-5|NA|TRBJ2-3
TGTGCCAGCAGTAGACAGATGAGCACAGATACGCAGTATTTT
CASSRQMSTDTQYF
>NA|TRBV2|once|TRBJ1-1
TGTGCCAGCACAGCGTCGGAGAGCACTGAAGCTTTCTTT
CASTASESTEAFF
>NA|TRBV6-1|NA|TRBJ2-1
TGTGCCAGCAGTGAAAATCCGAGCTCTGAGCAGTTCTTC
CASSENPSSEQFF
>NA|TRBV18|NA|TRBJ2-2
TGTGCCAGCTCACAGTCTAGCCAGGCCGGGGAGCTGTTTTTT
CASSQSSQAGELFF
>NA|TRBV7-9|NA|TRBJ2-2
TGTGCCAGCAGCACCGTCTCTAGCGCCGGGGAGCTGTTTTTT
CASSTVSSAGELFF
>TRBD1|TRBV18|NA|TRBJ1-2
TGTGCCAGCTCACCAGAGGGGGCGTCCGGCTACACCTTC
CASSPEGASGYTF
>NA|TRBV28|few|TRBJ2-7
TGTGCCAGCAGTTTTTCCCCCCTCAAGCGGGCTAGCTCCTACGAGCAGTACTTC
CASSFSPLKRASSYEQYF
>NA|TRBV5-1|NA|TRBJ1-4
TGCGCCAGCAGCTCCGGGGGGACATATGAAAAACTGTTTTTT
CASSSGGTYEKLFF
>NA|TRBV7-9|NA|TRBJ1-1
TGTGCCAGCAGCTTAGAGACGACAAGGGCTTTCTTT
CASSLETTRAFF
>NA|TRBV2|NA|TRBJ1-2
TGTGCCAGCAGGGACGCCCCCCCTAGGGTTAACTATGGCTACACCTTC
CASRDAPPRVNYGYTF
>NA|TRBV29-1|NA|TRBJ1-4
TGCAGCGTTGTGGACGGGAATGAAAAACTGTTTTTT
CSVVDGNEKLFF
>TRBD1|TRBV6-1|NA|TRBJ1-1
TGTGCCAGCAGGGACCGGGACAGACAGAACACTGAAGCTTTCTTT
CASRDRDRQNTEAFF
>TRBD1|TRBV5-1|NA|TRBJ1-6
TGCGCCAGCAGCCCCGGGACAGGGAATTCACCCCTCCACTTT
CASSPGTGNSPLHF
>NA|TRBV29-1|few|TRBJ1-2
TGCAGCGTTACCGGGATTAACTATGGCTACACCTTC
CSVTGINYGYTF
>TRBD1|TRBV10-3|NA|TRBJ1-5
TGTGCCATCAGTGAGTCGGGGGTACAGGGGAAGCCCCTGAATCAGCCCCAGCATTTT
CAISESGVQGKPLNQPQHF
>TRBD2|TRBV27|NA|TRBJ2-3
TGTGCCAGCAGACGTAGCGGGACTAGCACAGATACGCAGTATTTT
CASRRSGTSTDTQYF
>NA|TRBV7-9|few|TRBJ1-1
TGTGCCAGCAGCAAAGACAGGCTAAGCCGCACTGAAGCTTTCTTT
CASSKDRLSRTEAFF
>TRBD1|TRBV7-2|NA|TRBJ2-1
TGTGCCAGCAGCCGAGGGGGACAGGGCGATGAGCAGTTCTTC
CASSRGGQGDEQFF
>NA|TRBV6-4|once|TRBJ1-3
TGTGCCAGCAAGGGTAACAGGTCCCACTCTGGAAACACCATATATTTT
CASKGNRSHSGNTIYF